The 9 T cell receptor beta chains listed next were all sequenced from one sample in a study of blood T cells in healthy people across ages. A second PCR, run for roughly 7 to 11 cycles, used a sample-barcoded 5' primer plus a J-beta primer mix. TCRdb processed the 5' RACE reads anew with MiXCR; each CDR3 protein has one entry. In the table there are about 2 million distinct CDR3 sequences, approximately 50% of which are singletons. Input material: blood. Receptors were obtained from a woman aged 40 to 55 in good health.

The chain combines TRBV29-1 with TRBJ2-3, with D maybe TRBD1 (5 bases). Deletions cut 1 base from V and 0 bases from J, with 8 bases between. The germline V gene has CDR1 SQVTM and CDR2 ANQGSEA. The CDR3 runs 14 residues. The chain's CDR3 is CSVEGRVSTDTQYF. CDR3 nucleotides: TGCAGCGTTGAAGGCAGGGTTAGCACAGATACGCAGTATTTT.

The V call is TRBV11-2, the J call TRBJ2-7; the D is unclear. The DNA end favors TRBJ2-5, so the J call may be wrong. The germline CDR1 and CDR2 sequences are SGHAT and FQNNGV. CDR3 length: 16 amino acids. The CDR3 sequence: CASSLGTGTPRETQYF. CDR3 DNA: TGTGCCAGCAGCTTAGGTACCGGAACCCCGCGGGAGACCCAGTACTTC.

This clonotype was seen a few times. This chain connects TRBV7-2 to TRBJ2-1; TRBD2 agrees at 9 bases. Per germline, CDR1 SGHTA and CDR2 FQGNSA. After removal of 5 bases from V and 4 bases from J, the junction contained 12 bases not matched to a gene. The CDR3 spans 17 residues. CDR3 protein: CASSPPFVAGVYNEQFF. CDR3 in DNA: TGTGCCAGCAGCCCTCCCTTTGTAGCGGGGGTGTACAATGAGCAGTTCTTC.

This clonotype was seen more than once but under ten times. The rearrangement uses TRBV4-3 and TRBJ2-5; 9 positions match TRBD2. Losses at the gene ends were 0 bases for V and 1 base for J; bases not matched to a gene: 9. Germline lookup yields CDR1 LGHNA and CDR2 YSLEER. This CDR3 contains 18 residues. This CDR3 reads CASSQDRAGGAPQETQYF. CDR3 bases: TGCGCCAGCAGCCAAGATAGAGCGGGGGGCGCCCCCCAAGAGACCCAGTACTTC.

The chain has TRBV20-1 and TRBJ1-6; 8 bases map to TRBD1. The germline V gene encodes CDR1 DFQATT and CDR2 SNEGSKA (reference sequence). This CDR3 spans 13 amino acids. Germline trimming cut 8 bases from V and 9 bases from J; bases unmatched to any gene: 9. CDR3 sequence (DNA): TGCAGTACAACGGACAGGGCTAGTTCACCCCTCCACTTT. Residues: CSTTDRASSPLHF.

Only a few counts were recorded for this clonotype. The chain recombines TRBV7-2 with TRBJ2-7; 9 bases are a match to TRBD2. CDR1 SGHTA and CDR2 FQGNSA come from the germline V gene. CDR3 length: 16 residues. Unmatched junction bases numbered 9, after V lost 6 bases and J lost 0 bases. CDR3 nucleotides: TGTGCCAGCAGTCGGATCAGCGGGAGGAGCTCCTACGAGCAGTACTTC. Its translation: CASSRISGRSSYEQYF. Full variable domain (rest looked up from reference TRBV7-2 and TRBJ2-7): GAGVSQSPSNKVTEKGKDVELRCDPISGHTALYWYRQSLGQGLEFLIYFQGNSAPDKSGLPSDRFSAERTGGSVSTLTIQRTQQEDSAVYLCASSRISGRSSYEQYFGPGTRLTVT.

This clonotype turned up a few times. J is TRBJ2-5 and V is TRBV20-1, with D unclear. V lost 6 bases, J lost 5 bases, and 7 bases lay in between. The CDR3 is 10 amino acids. Germline-derived CDR1 and CDR2 are DFQATT and SNEGSKA (reference sequence). The CDR3 is CSAYRETQYF. The CDR3 DNA sequence: TGCAGTGCCTATCGGGAGACCCAGTACTTC.

J is TRBJ2-1 and V is TRBV7-2; 7 bases map to TRBD2. Near its end, the DNA agrees better with TRBJ2-7, so the J call may be wrong. Germline CDR1 reads SGHTA; CDR2 reads FQGNSA. The CDR3 length is 15 residues. CDR3 loop: CASSDGGEPYNEQYF. In DNA form, the CDR3 reads TGTGCCAGCAGCGATGGGGGGGAACCCTACAATGAGCAGTACTTC.

A few counts support this clonotype. The chain is built from TRBV7-2 and TRBJ2-5, with 7 bases aligning to TRBD1. With 0 bases clipped from V and 9 bases from J, the junction kept 7 bases outside the gene matches. Germline V CDR1 and CDR2: SGHTA, FQGNSA. The CDR3 runs to 14 residues. This CDR3 is CASSLAPSTGSQYF. Here the CDR3 DNA reads TGTGCCAGCAGCTTAGCGCCATCGACAGGGTCCCAGTACTTC.